One and the same sample provided the 32 T cell receptor beta chains below, sequenced in a study of cytomegalovirus exposure and HLA in healthy donors. The PCR contained 60 Vbeta and 13 Jbeta primers. Generated by immunoSEQ multiplex PCR, the TCRdb table keeps only in-frame clones and is missing some. The sample includes roughly 120,000 clones, about 69% of them seen just once. The sequencing sample was made of PBMCs. The receptors originated from a woman in her late teens or twenties in good health and CMV-seronegative.

V is TRBV7-2 and J is TRBJ1-2; D is unclear. Trimming shortened V by 6 bases and J by 4 bases, and 12 bases separated the two germline ends. The V gene's germline CDR1 is SGHTA and CDR2 FQGNSA. The CDR3 is 13 amino acids. The DNA of the CDR3 is TGTGCCAGCAGTTACGACACCCCCTATGGCTACACCTTC. Its protein product is CASSYDTPYGYTF.

This chain joins TRBV27 and TRBJ1-1; no definite D call. The CDR3 length is 15 residues. Between the trimmed V and J ends, which lost 7 bases and 2 bases, there was a span of 17 bases. Germline V gives CDR1 MNHEY, CDR2 SMNVEV (reference sequence). The CDR3 DNA is TGTGCCAGCATCATATTCGGTCGGGGAAACACTGAAGCTTTCTTT. As protein: CASIIFGRGNTEAFF.

The chain combines TRBV29-1 with TRBJ2-6, with 10 bases lining up with TRBD1. V trimming: 4 bases; J trimming: 0 bases; junction bases outside the gene matches: 6. Germline assignment: CDR1 SQVTM and CDR2 ANQGSEA. The CDR3 contains 17 residues. CDR3: CSVVSRDRGSGANVLTF. The CDR3 nucleotides read TGCAGCGTTGTATCACGGGACAGGGGCTCTGGGGCCAACGTCCTGACTTTC. The complete variable domain, with remaining parts taken from reference TRBV29-1 and TRBJ2-6, reads SAVISQKPSRDICQRGTSLTIQCQVDSQVTMMFWYRQQPGQSLTLIATANQGSEATYESGFVIDKFPISRPNLTFSTLTVSNMSPEDSSIYLCSVVSRDRGSGANVLTFGAGSRLTVL.

CDR3 region: CASSVGGRFTEAFF. CDR3 coding DNA: TGTGCCAGCAGTGTCGGGGGGCGCTTCACTGAAGCTTTCTTT. The genes are TRBV27 and TRBJ1-1, with D possibly matching TRBD1 (6 bases). The CDR3 has 14 amino acids. The V gene's germline CDR1 is MNHEY and CDR2 SMNVEV (reference sequence). Trimming stripped 5 bases from V and 4 bases from J, with 14 bases between.

This clone showed up just a few times. The V gene is TRBV4-2, the J gene TRBJ1-5; 8 bases map to TRBD1. The CDR3 contains 18 residues. Trimming took 4 bases from V and 7 from J; bases not matched to a gene: 18. Per germline, CDR1 LGHNA and CDR2 YNFKEQ. CDR3 sequence (DNA): TGTGCCAGCAGCCGCGATGGTATCAGGGGGCGCGTGGGGCAGCCCCAGCATTTT. Translated: CASSRDGIRGRVGQPQHF.

This clone has only a few counts. The chain uses TRBV30 and TRBJ1-1, with 7 bases identical to TRBD1. The germline CDR1 and CDR2 sequences are GTSNPN and SVGIG (reference sequence). This CDR3 has 13 amino acids. The J segment lost 0 bases and the V segment lost 7 bases, leaving 5 bases of the junction unmatched. CDR3 in DNA: TGTGCCTACAGGACAGGTATGAACACTGAAGCTTTCTTT. Its translation: CAYRTGMNTEAFF.

This clone appeared a few times. The chain joins TRBV5-4 to TRBJ2-3, with a possible D match to TRBD1 (6 bases). The CDR3 covers 15 residues. The V gene's germline CDR1 is SGHNT and CDR2 YYREEE (reference sequence). The ends were cut back, 4 bases at V and 6 bases at J, with 18 bases in the middle. This CDR3 is CASSPTGRATDTQYF. DNA for the CDR3: TGTGCCAGCAGCCCGACAGGAAGGGCAACGGATACGCAGTATTTT.

V is TRBV5-1 and J is TRBJ1-1; D gene unclear. The germline V and J ends were trimmed by 0 bases and 3 bases, with 12 bases remaining between them. CDR3 length: 15 residues. The germline V gene has CDR1 SGHRS and CDR2 YFSETQ. The CDR3 coding sequence is TGCGCCAGCAGCTTGGCCGGAGTGGTGGACACTGAAGCTTTCTTT. Protein: CASSLAGVVDTEAFF.

The chain joins TRBV7-2 to TRBJ1-5; D perhaps matches TRBD1 (6 bases). The CDR3 sequence is 17 residues long. V lost 0 bases to trimming and J lost 5 bases, with 17 bases between them. Germline-derived CDR1 and CDR2 are SGHTA and FQGNSA. CDR3 DNA sequence: TGTGCCAGCAGCTTAGCGGGTATGGGCGGGGGGCATCAGCCCCAGCATTTT. Translated, it gives CASSLAGMGGGHQPQHF.

CDR3 coding DNA: TGCAGCGTTGAAGACGGGGTGAGGAACGAGCAGTACTTC. Translation: CSVEDGVRNEQYF. The chain links TRBV29-1 to TRBJ2-7; tentative D call: TRBD2 (5 bases). The CDR3 contains 13 residues. Germline V gene sequence: CDR1 SQVTM, CDR2 ANQGSEA. Trimming stripped 0 bases from V and 5 bases from J, with 11 bases between.

V usage is TRBV6-5 and J usage is TRBJ2-5; D is perhaps TRBD1 (5 bases). The germline CDR1 and CDR2 sequences are MNHEY and SVGAGI. Trimming shortened V by 2 bases and J by 2 bases, and 6 bases separated the two germline ends. This CDR3 comprises 13 residues. The CDR3 DNA follows: TGTGCCAGCAGTTACGCAGGGCAAGAGACCCAGTACTTC. As protein: CASSYAGQETQYF.

Only one count was recorded for this clone. The chain has TRBV6-1 and TRBJ2-7, with 9 positions matching TRBD1. The CDR3 consists of 15 residues. Per germline, CDR1 MNHNS and CDR2 SASEGT. The V segment lost 6 bases and the J segment 2 bases; nucleotides outside the gene matches: 8. This CDR3 is CASSWSQGAAYEQYF. Here the CDR3 DNA reads TGTGCCAGCAGCTGGTCACAGGGGGCGGCCTACGAGCAGTACTTC.

This chain connects TRBV19 to TRBJ1-2, with 10 bases that match TRBD1. Germline assignment: CDR1 LNHDA and CDR2 SQIVND (reference sequence). J gave up 2 bases and V 4 bases, and 1 base lay outside the gene matches. The CDR3 covers 14 residues. The CDR3 DNA is TGTGCCAGTAGTAGACAGGGGGCGAACTATGGCTACACCTTC. It yields the protein CASSRQGANYGYTF.

The gene calls are TRBV6-6 and TRBJ1-1, with D perhaps TRBD1 (6 bases). Germline-derived CDR1 and CDR2 are MNHNY and SVGAGI (reference sequence). Trimming removed 5 bases from V and 1 base from J, with 11 bases in between. This CDR3 has 14 amino acids. For the CDR3, the DNA is TGTGCCAGCAGTCATGGGACACGGAACACTGAAGCTTTCTTT. Protein sequence: CASSHGTRNTEAFF.

This clone has ten or more counts. V usage is TRBV28 and J usage is TRBJ1-3; TRBD1 agrees at 7 bases. The V gene's germline CDR1 is MDHEN and CDR2 SYDVKM. CDR3 length: 14 amino acids. The ends lost 4 bases at V and 4 bases at J; junction bases unmatched: 4. Here the CDR3 reads CASSSPTGGNTIYF. Written as DNA, the CDR3 is TGTGCCAGCAGTTCACCGACAGGGGGAAACACCATATATTTT.

This clone was detected a few times. The rearrangement joins TRBV5-1 to TRBJ2-7; D might be TRBD1 (5 bases). CDR3 length: 16 amino acids. CDR1 SGHRS and CDR2 YFSETQ come from the germline V gene. The V end was cut by 3 bases, the J end by 1 base, with 17 bases between. The CDR3 DNA reads TGCGCCAGCAGCTCAGAGCAGGGAAGTAGGTCCTACGAGCAGTACTTC. Protein: CASSSEQGSRSYEQYF.

This sequence joins TRBV6-5 and TRBJ1-2; weak D call: TRBD1 (5 bases). V was pared by 0 bases and J by 4 bases, with 9 bases between. The CDR3 is 14 residues long. The germline gives CDR1 MNHEY, CDR2 SVGAGI. DNA for the CDR3: TGTGCCAGCAGTTACTCGAAAGGGGCCTATGGCTACACCTTC. This codes for CASSYSKGAYGYTF.

The CDR3 DNA is TGTGCCAGCAGCTTATTACAGGGCGAGCAGTACTTC. This sequence encodes CASSLLQGEQYF. This chain uses TRBV7-9 with TRBJ2-7, with D perhaps TRBD1 (6 bases). V was pared by 2 bases and J by 6 bases, with 8 bases between. CDR1 and CDR2 (germline): SEHNR, FQNEAQ (reference sequence). This CDR3 has 12 amino acids.

The CDR3 loop reads CASSQDRTGGKPQHF. CDR3 DNA: TGCGCCAGCAGCCAAGACCGAACAGGGGGCAAGCCCCAGCATTTT. The rearrangement joins TRBV4-1 to TRBJ1-5; TRBD1 matches 9 bases. The length of the CDR3 is 15 residues. Per the germline V gene, CDR1 is MGHRA and CDR2 is YSYEKL. With 0 bases clipped from V and 8 bases from J, the junction kept 5 bases outside the gene matches.

This clone was picked up a small number of times. This chain joins TRBV27 and TRBJ2-7; 7 bases are a match to TRBD2. The CDR3 contains 16 residues. V lost 3 bases and J lost 3; bases outside the gene matches: 11. In germline, CDR1 is MNHEY, CDR2 SMNVEV (reference sequence). The CDR3 coding sequence is TGTGCCAGCAGTTTCCAACTAACCGGGACTAACTACGAGCAGTACTTC. This sequence encodes CASSFQLTGTNYEQYF.

J is TRBJ2-5 and V is TRBV5-6; the D gene is possibly TRBD2 (6 bases). V was pared by 2 bases and J by 4 bases, with 6 bases between. The germline V gene has CDR1 SGHDT and CDR2 YYEEEE. The CDR3 length is 12 residues. The CDR3 spells CASSFGGETQYF. DNA of the CDR3: TGTGCCAGCAGCTTCGGGGGAGAGACCCAGTACTTC.

This chain joins TRBV5-1 and TRBJ1-1, with 9 bases identical to TRBD1. With V trimmed by 6 bases and J by 4 bases, 19 bases remained unmatched. The CDR3 contains 18 residues. CDR1 is SGHRS, CDR2 YFSETQ, per germline. CDR3 in DNA: TGCGCCAGCACCGGTTACCCCCGGACAGGGGCCTCGTTCACTGAAGCTTTCTTT. Encoded protein: CASTGYPRTGASFTEAFF.

The J gene is TRBJ1-6, the V gene TRBV6-1; D may be TRBD1 (5 bases). The germline V gene encodes CDR1 MNHNS and CDR2 SASEGT. V was clipped by 3 bases and J by 13 bases, with 13 bases between them. CDR3 length: 13 amino acids. Here the CDR3 reads CASSDDAGLPLHF. Here the CDR3 DNA reads TGTGCCAGCAGTGATGACGCGGGACTTCCCCTCCACTTT.

Only one count was recorded for this clone. The rearrangement links TRBV2 to TRBJ1-2; 7 bases match TRBD1. Germline-derived CDR1 and CDR2 are SNHLY and FYNNEI. This CDR3 comprises 13 residues. The V and J ends lost 6 bases and 8 bases, in that order; junction bases with no gene match: 9. CDR3 nucleotide sequence: TGTGCCAGCAGAGTGGCGACAGGGACCGGCTACACCTTC. Amino acids: CASRVATGTGYTF.

This clone has only a few counts. The chain carries TRBV4-1 and TRBJ2-2, with D tentatively TRBD1 (6 bases). V dropped 1 base and J dropped 4 bases, with 13 bases sitting between them. Germline assignment: CDR1 MGHRA and CDR2 YSYEKL. The CDR3 contains 16 residues. In DNA form, the CDR3 reads TGCGCCAGCAGCCAAGTTGGGGGCCTAAGCACCGGGGAGCTGTTTTTT. Protein: CASSQVGGLSTGELFF.

In DNA form, the CDR3 reads TGTGCCAGCAGCTTAGCGGGGGGGCCCACAGATACGCAGTATTTT. This gives the protein CASSLAGGPTDTQYF. This chain joins TRBV7-2 and TRBJ2-3, with D maybe TRBD2 (7 bases). Trimming removed 0 bases from V and 2 bases from J, with 9 bases in between. Germline assignment: CDR1 SGHTA and CDR2 FQGNSA. The CDR3 contains 15 residues.

The chain employs TRBV7-8 and TRBJ1-4, with 7 bases aligning to TRBD1. Germline CDR1 SGHVS, CDR2 FQNEAQ. The V segment lost 6 bases and the J segment 1 base; nucleotides outside the gene matches: 2. The CDR3 is 14 residues long. CDR3 region: CASSRQGTNEKLFF. CDR3 bases: TGTGCCAGCAGTCGACAGGGAACTAATGAAAAACTGTTTTTT.

The J gene is TRBJ2-3, the V gene TRBV4-2; a possible D gene is TRBD2 (6 bases). With 0 bases removed from V and 4 bases from J, the gap between germline ends came to 17 bases. CDR1 LGHNA and CDR2 YNFKEQ come from the germline V gene. The length of the CDR3 is 17 residues. Here the CDR3 reads CASSQDLRPSGSDTQYF. The CDR3 DNA sequence: TGTGCCAGCAGCCAAGATCTCCGCCCCAGCGGGTCAGATACGCAGTATTTT.

This chain connects TRBV7-6 to TRBJ2-5; 12 bases line up with TRBD1. The CDR3 sequence is 16 residues long. The V and J ends lost 6 bases and 5 bases, in that order; junction bases with no gene match: 10. The germline V gene has CDR1 SGHVS and CDR2 FNYEAQ. Here the CDR3 reads CASRNTRDRGRETQYF. CDR3 coding DNA: TGTGCCAGCAGGAATACTCGGGACAGGGGGCGGGAGACCCAGTACTTC.

The V call is TRBV6-6, the J call TRBJ1-4; 7 bases fit TRBD1. Germline trimming cut 3 bases from V and 8 bases from J; bases unmatched to any gene: 6. Germline loops: CDR1 MNHNY, CDR2 SVGAGI (reference sequence). This CDR3 spans 14 amino acids. The CDR3 region is CASSYSQGYEKLFF. The CDR3 nucleotides read TGTGCCAGCAGTTATTCACAGGGGTACGAAAAACTGTTTTTT.

This clone was seen only a few times. The chain recombines TRBV5-5 with TRBJ1-1, with no clear D. Trimming removed 0 bases from V and 0 bases from J, with 9 bases in between. From germline, CDR1 is SGHKS and CDR2 YYEKEE (reference sequence). The CDR3 is made up of 15 amino acids. The CDR3 region is CASSLATGMNTEAFF. The CDR3 region has the DNA TGTGCCAGCAGCTTGGCCACGGGGATGAACACTGAAGCTTTCTTT.

This clone has a handful of counts. The J gene is TRBJ1-1, the V gene TRBV27, with 7 bases fitting TRBD1. Germline V gives CDR1 MNHEY, CDR2 SMNVEV (reference sequence). Trimming at V came to 5 bases and at J to 1 base, leaving 4 bases not matched to a gene. The CDR3 spans 14 residues. DNA for the CDR3: TGTGCCAGCAGTCCGGGACAGAAGAACACTGAAGCTTTCTTT. This sequence encodes CASSPGQKNTEAFF.